The subject of this entry is one T cell receptor (beta chain). The junction departs from the called germline gene at one end, perhaps through a read error. The sample originates from a study of regulatory T cells in long-lasting Graves disease. CDR1 and CDR2 from the germline V gene are SEHNR and FQNEAQ (reference sequence). CDR3 size: 14 residues. Relying on iRepertoire HTBI primers and Arm-PCR of CDR3 regions, the team built TCR beta libraries. TCRdb analysed the multiplex PCR reads with MiXCR anew, one entry per CDR3 protein. Of about 540,000 distinct CDR3 sequences in the sample, about 14% are singletons; the top ten hold roughly 10%. This sample's time point: newly diagnosed GD, antithyroid drugs for less than 3 months. With RNA extracted from PBMCs as input, the TCR library was made. The same data also contributed to another study, on T cells in Graves' hyperthyroidism and ophthalmopathy.

The sample consisted of peripheral blood mononuclear cells (PBMCs), taken at new diagnosis, from a patient treated with antithyroid drugs. J is TRBJ2-7 and V is TRBV7-9; TRBD2 matches at 8 bases. The source is a man younger than 45 with Graves disease. This CDR3 is CASSLSGSSDEQYF. The CDR3 bases are TGTGCCAGCAGCTTAAGCGGGAGCTCCGACGAGCAGTACTTC.